The 19 T cell receptor beta chains reported below all come from one sample, sequenced in a study of PD-L1 blockade in urothelial cancer. This table comes from immunoSEQ multiplex PCR, and its TCRdb copy is limited to in-frame clones, with some not included. The sample comprises about 79,000 clones, around 88% of which are singletons, and more than 12% rests with the top ten. The time point: pretreatment peripheral blood. The sample in question was PBMCs, obtained around atezolizumab (anti-PD-L1) treatment. The receptors were sampled from a man in his fifties or sixties with urothelial cancer.

The J gene is TRBJ2-3, the V gene TRBV5-1; D call uncertain. V lost 4 bases to trimming and J lost 0 bases, with 12 bases between them. CDR3 length: 15 amino acids. Germline lookup yields CDR1 SGHRS and CDR2 YFSETQ. CDR3 DNA: TGCGCCAGCAGCCTGGCTTGGCACAGCACAGATACGCAGTATTTT. Encoded protein: CASSLAWHSTDTQYF.

The CDR3 loop reads CASSYRTGRGYTF. The CDR3 region has the DNA TGTGCCAGCAGTTATCGGACAGGGCGAGGCTACACCTTC. The V gene is TRBV6-5, the J gene TRBJ1-2; 8 bases align to TRBD1. This CDR3 has 13 residues. J was trimmed by 8 bases and V by 3 bases; bases with no gene match: 5. Germline CDR1 and CDR2: MNHEY and SVGAGI.

The rearrangement uses TRBV6-1 and TRBJ2-7; D possibly corresponds to TRBD2 (6 bases). Germline CDR1 and CDR2: MNHNS and SASEGT. This CDR3 is built from 12 residues. V gave up 6 bases and J gave up 4 bases, with 10 bases separating them. The DNA for the CDR3 is TGTGCCAGCAGAGGGGACTGGTACGAGCAGTACTTC. Protein sequence: CASRGDWYEQYF.

This clone appeared a single time. The rearrangement joins TRBV7-9 to TRBJ2-7; D perhaps matches TRBD1 (5 bases). V lost 4 bases, J lost 0 bases, and 10 bases lay in between. This CDR3 is 14 amino acids long. The V gene's germline CDR1 is SEHNR and CDR2 FQNEAQ (reference sequence). The DNA of the CDR3 is TGTGCCAGCAGCTCGAGACAGAACTCCTACGAGCAGTACTTC. Translation: CASSSRQNSYEQYF.

The rearrangement joins TRBV28 to TRBJ1-4; a weak D match, TRBD1 (6 bases). CDR3 length: 13 residues. Germline V lookup: CDR1 MDHEN, CDR2 SYDVKM. The V and J ends lost 6 bases and 7 bases respectively, with 12 bases between them. CDR3 DNA sequence: TGTGCCAGCAGGGGGGGGGCAGGTGAAAAACTGTTTTTT. This sequence encodes CASRGGAGEKLFF. Using reference TRBV28 and TRBJ1-4 for the parts outside the CDR3, the full variable domain is DVKVTQSSRYLVKRTGEKVFLECVQDMDHENMFWYRQDPGLGLRLIYFSYDVKMKEKGDIPEGYSVSREKKERFSLILESASTNQTSMYLCASRGGAGEKLFFGSGTQLSVL.

This chain connects TRBV21-1 to TRBJ2-7; no check of the table's D call, TRBD1, against the DNA was made. TRBV21-1 is termed a pseudogene. The CDR3 totals 17 residues. CDR3 DNA sequence: TGTGCCAGCAGCAAAGCTGGGGGGGGACAGGGGAGAAACGAGCAGTACTTC. It is translated as CASSKAGGGQGRNEQYF.

The chain couples TRBV30 to TRBJ1-1; 7 bases fit TRBD1. The trim removed 1 base at V and 1 base at J, leaving 6 bases unmatched. This CDR3 comprises 15 residues. Germline V gene lookup returns CDR1 GTSNPN and CDR2 SVGIG (reference sequence). The CDR3: CAWSDTRTGNTEAFF. As DNA, the CDR3 is TGTGCCTGGAGTGACACGCGGACAGGGAACACTGAAGCTTTCTTT.

The rearrangement uses TRBV30 and TRBJ1-2; 10 bases are a match to TRBD1. The germline V gene encodes CDR1 GTSNPN and CDR2 SVGIG (reference sequence). The CDR3 spans 15 residues. With V trimmed by 1 base and J by 5 bases, 7 bases remained unmatched. In DNA form, the CDR3 reads TGTGCCTGGAGTGAAGAGGACAGGGGGGGTTATGGCTACACCTTC. Translated: CAWSEEDRGGYGYTF.

The rearrangement joins TRBV7-6 to TRBJ2-1; D gene uncertain. The CDR3 runs 12 residues. V lost 5 bases, J lost 9 bases, and 11 bases lay in between. The germline V gene has CDR1 SGHVS and CDR2 FNYEAQ. CDR3 DNA: TGTGCCAGCAGCCCGAATAGCTTTGAGCAGTTCTTC. It yields the protein CASSPNSFEQFF.

The chain uses TRBV11-2 and TRBJ1-3, with unresolved D. Germline V gene lookup returns CDR1 SGHAT and CDR2 FQNNGV. This CDR3 is built from 14 residues. Trimming took off 6 bases at V and 2 bases at J, with 11 bases between the two ends. This chain's CDR3 is CASRQLRAGNTIYF. CDR3 coding DNA: TGTGCCAGCAGACAACTCCGGGCTGGAAACACCATATATTTT.

This sequence joins TRBV7-2 and TRBJ2-2; TRBD2 aligns across 7 bases. Per germline, CDR1 SGHTA and CDR2 FQGNSA. The CDR3 length is 14 residues. J lost 6 bases, V lost 3 bases, and 4 bases had no gene match. The CDR3 nucleotides are TGTGCCAGCAGCTTGATAGCGGGCGCCGGGGAGCTGTTTTTT. Its protein is CASSLIAGAGELFF.

The gene calls are TRBV5-4 and TRBJ2-2; D gene ambiguous. Germline V gene lookup returns CDR1 SGHNT and CDR2 YYREEE (reference sequence). V lost 3 bases and J 4 bases, leaving 10 bases between the germline ends. This CDR3 contains 14 residues. The DNA of the CDR3 is TGTGCCAGCAGCTCAAACTACGGCACCGGGGAGCTGTTTTTT. The encoded protein is CASSSNYGTGELFF.

The chain couples TRBV5-1 to TRBJ2-7; TRBD1 is a possible D gene (5 bases). CDR3 length equals 15 residues. Germline CDR1 reads SGHRS; CDR2 reads YFSETQ. V was trimmed by 0 bases and J by 5 bases, leaving 15 bases between them. The CDR3 nucleotides are TGCGCCAGCAGCTTGGTCCAGGGATCGGTACACGAGCAGTACTTC. It specifies CASSLVQGSVHEQYF.

This chain joins TRBV10-3 and TRBJ2-2, with TRBD1 matching 7 bases. The CDR3 is made up of 15 amino acids. The V segment lost 6 bases and the J segment 4 bases; nucleotides outside the gene matches: 8. CDR1 ENHRY and CDR2 SYGVKD come from the germline V gene. The CDR3 here is CAIRATGEGTGELFF. The CDR3 region has the DNA TGTGCCATCAGGGCCACAGGGGAAGGCACCGGGGAGCTGTTTTTT.

With respect to this clone: This sample includes further DNA sequences coding for the same CDR3. The J gene is TRBJ2-7, the V gene TRBV11-2, with 8 bases lining up with TRBD2. Germline trimming cut 5 bases from V and 0 bases from J; bases unmatched to any gene: 3. In germline, CDR1 is SGHAT, CDR2 FQNNGV. The CDR3 extends over 14 amino acids. CDR3 bases: TGTGCCAGCAGCCTTAGCGGGACCTCCTACGAGCAGTACTTC. Its translation is CASSLSGTSYEQYF.

A remark on this clone: At one of its ends the junction is not consistent with the germline gene, which may arise from a read error. V and J are TRBV13 and TRBJ2-2; TRBD1 matches at 11 bases. Germline CDR1 and CDR2: PRHDT and FYEKMQ (reference sequence). The CDR3 is 15 amino acids. CDR3 in amino acids: CASSLGTGGTGELFF. For the CDR3, the DNA is TGTGCCAGCAGCCTAGGGACAGGGGGGACCGGGGAGCTGTTTTTT.

This clone came up once. This chain uses TRBV19 with TRBJ1-5; no clear D. The V and J ends lost 6 bases and 0 bases respectively, with 9 bases between them. Germline-derived CDR1 and CDR2 are LNHDA and SQIVND (reference sequence). This CDR3 comprises 14 residues. The CDR3 protein is CASSAGYSNQPQHF. The DNA of the CDR3 is TGTGCCAGTAGCGCAGGTTATAGCAATCAGCCCCAGCATTTT. The full variable domain, completed using reference TRBV19 and TRBJ1-5, is DGGITQSPKYLFRKEGQNVTLSCEQNLNHDAMYWYRQDPGQGLRLIYYSQIVNDFQKGDIAEGYSVSREKKESFPLTVTSAQKNPTAFYLCASSAGYSNQPQHFGDGTRLSIL.

The rearrangement uses TRBV5-1 and TRBJ2-3; 7 positions agree with TRBD2. V lost 6 bases to trimming and J lost 3 bases; unmatched junction nucleotides: 25. CDR3 size: 20 residues. CDR1 and CDR2 from the germline V gene are SGHRS and YFSETQ. The CDR3 DNA follows: TGCGCCAGCACTGGGGTCGGGGGGTCCCCGGCTCCGAGAAATACAGATACGCAGTATTTT. Translating it yields CASTGVGGSPAPRNTDTQYF.

The chain is built from TRBV6-5 and TRBJ2-2; 8 positions agree with TRBD2. After removal of 5 bases from V and 6 bases from J, the junction contained 2 bases not matched to a gene. CDR1 is MNHEY and CDR2 is SVGAGI in the germline V gene. The CDR3 length is 13 residues. In nucleotides, the CDR3 is TGTGCCAGCAGTCAGGGACTAGCCGGGGAGCTGTTTTTT. Translation gives CASSQGLAGELFF.